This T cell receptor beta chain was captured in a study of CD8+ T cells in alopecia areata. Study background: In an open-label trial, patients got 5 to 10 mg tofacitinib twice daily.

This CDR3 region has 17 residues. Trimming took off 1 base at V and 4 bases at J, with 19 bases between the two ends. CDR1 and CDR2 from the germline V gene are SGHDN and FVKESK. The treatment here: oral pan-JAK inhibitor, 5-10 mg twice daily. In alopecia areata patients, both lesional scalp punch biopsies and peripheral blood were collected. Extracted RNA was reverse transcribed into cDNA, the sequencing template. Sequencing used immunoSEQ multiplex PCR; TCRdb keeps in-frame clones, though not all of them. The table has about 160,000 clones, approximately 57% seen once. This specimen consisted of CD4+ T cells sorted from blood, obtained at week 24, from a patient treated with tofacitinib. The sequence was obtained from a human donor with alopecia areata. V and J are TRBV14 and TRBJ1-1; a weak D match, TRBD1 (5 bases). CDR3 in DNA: TGTGCCAGCAGCCAAGGTATGAGGGGATCGGGTAGCACTGAAGCTTTCTTT. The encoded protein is CASSQGMRGSGSTEAFF.